What follows are 14 T cell receptor beta chains derived from one specimen sequenced in a study of cytomegalovirus exposure and HLA in healthy donors. With 60 Vbeta and 13 Jbeta primers, the PCR was carried out. Assay used: immunoSEQ multiplex PCR; TCRdb lists only in-frame clones, some missing. The sample holds around 130,000 clones; 79% are singletons and the top ten take roughly 2%. Input material: PBMCs. These receptors were collected from a man aged 18 to 30 in good health and CMV-seronegative.

The chain has TRBV7-9 and TRBJ2-1; TRBD1 might be the D (6 bases). V was cut by 1 base and J by 4 bases, with 8 bases left in between. The CDR3 runs 14 residues. Germline CDR1 is SEHNR and CDR2 is FQNEAQ (reference sequence). The CDR3 region is CASSLGDIYNEQFF. The CDR3 DNA follows: TGTGCCAGCAGCTTAGGGGACATATACAATGAGCAGTTCTTC.

This clone is a singleton in its sample. The chain couples TRBV10-3 to TRBJ2-1; 8 nucleotides align to TRBD2. The germline V gene has CDR1 ENHRY and CDR2 SYGVKD. The junction had 3 bases not matched to a gene; V was cut back by 0 bases and J by 5 bases. This CDR3 is built from 15 residues. The CDR3 region is CAISESGLGDNEQFF. In DNA form, the CDR3 reads TGTGCCATCAGTGAGTCGGGACTAGGGGACAATGAGCAGTTCTTC.

The genes are TRBV2 and TRBJ2-5; no firm D call. The assigned J gene may be wrong: the sequence end matches TRBJ2-7 better. This CDR3 spans 13 amino acids. Germline CDR1 SNHLY, CDR2 FYNNEI. As DNA, the CDR3 is TGTGCCAGCAGCGCTGATATGCCCTCCGAGCAGTACTTC. It yields the protein CASSADMPSEQYF.

The J gene is TRBJ2-3, the V gene TRBV11-3, with D perhaps matching TRBD2 (6 bases). Trimming removed 6 bases from V and 4 bases from J, with 11 bases in between. Germline-derived CDR1 and CDR2 are SGHNT and YENEEA. This CDR3 has 13 residues. The CDR3: CASREGWSDTQYF. In nucleotides, the CDR3 is TGTGCCAGCAGGGAGGGGTGGTCAGATACGCAGTATTTT.

The rearrangement links TRBV28 to TRBJ2-7; 9 bases fit TRBD1. Germline-derived CDR1 and CDR2 are MDHEN and SYDVKM. The CDR3 has 15 amino acids. V trimming: 2 bases; J trimming: 5 bases; junction bases outside the gene matches: 7. The CDR3 loop is CASSLLGQGVDEQYF. As DNA, the CDR3 is TGTGCCAGCAGTTTACTGGGACAGGGTGTAGACGAGCAGTACTTC.

V and J are TRBV19 and TRBJ2-7; D is possibly TRBD1 (6 bases). Germline loops: CDR1 LNHDA, CDR2 SQIVND (reference sequence). The CDR3 contains 13 residues. Trimming took 10 bases from V and 3 from J, leaving 16 bases between them. The CDR3 nucleotides read TGTGCCACGACACAGGGACCCCTCTACGAGCAGTACTTC. Its protein product is CATTQGPLYEQYF.

The V call is TRBV19, the J call TRBJ2-1; D perhaps matches TRBD2 (6 bases). V lost 3 bases to trimming and J lost 0 bases, with 12 bases between them. The CDR3 sequence is 16 residues long. Germline V gives CDR1 LNHDA, CDR2 SQIVND (reference sequence). CDR3 nucleotides: TGTGCCAGTAGTATCGGGACTCGGAGCTCCTACAATGAGCAGTTCTTC. This sequence encodes CASSIGTRSSYNEQFF. Based on the CDR3 plus reference TRBV19 and TRBJ2-1, the full variable domain is DGGITQSPKYLFRKEGQNVTLSCEQNLNHDAMYWYRQDPGQGLRLIYYSQIVNDFQKGDIAEGYSVSREKKESFPLTVTSAQKNPTAFYLCASSIGTRSSYNEQFFGPGTRLTVL.

CDR3 DNA sequence: TGTGCCAGCAGCTTGTCCGTATCTAGCAATCAGCCCCAGCATTTT. It is translated as CASSLSVSSNQPQHF. The chain couples TRBV5-6 to TRBJ1-5, with no clear D. Germline V CDR1 and CDR2: SGHDT, YYEEEE. Deletions cut 1 base from V and 0 bases from J, with 8 bases between. The CDR3 spans 15 residues.

V usage is TRBV6-5 and J usage is TRBJ2-1; 9 bases map to TRBD1. Germline CDR1 reads MNHEY; CDR2 reads SVGAGI. The CDR3 covers 12 residues. V trimming: 8 bases; J trimming: 10 bases; junction bases outside the gene matches: 6. The CDR3 coding sequence is TGTGCCAGCCGCGGGACAGGGCAAGAGCAGTTCTTC. Its protein is CASRGTGQEQFF.

The rearrangement joins TRBV4-3 to TRBJ2-3; 10 bases agree with TRBD2. This CDR3 is 15 amino acids long. The germline gives CDR1 LGHNA, CDR2 YSLEER. The J segment lost 6 bases and the V segment lost 3 bases, leaving 6 bases of the junction unmatched. The CDR3 loop is CASSQSSGSLDTQYF. The CDR3 coding sequence is TGCGCCAGCAGCCAGTCTAGCGGGAGTCTGGATACGCAGTATTTT.

The rearrangement uses TRBV2 and TRBJ2-2; D tentatively fits TRBD1 or TRBD2 (6 bases each). This CDR3 comprises 14 residues. CDR1 and CDR2 (germline): SNHLY, FYNNEI. The V end was cut by 8 bases, the J end by 2 bases, with 12 bases between. The CDR3 nucleotides are TGTGCCAGCGGTGCGGGACACAACACCGGGGAGCTGTTTTTT. Translation: CASGAGHNTGELFF.

This clone came up a few times. This chain joins TRBV27 and TRBJ1-3; a possible D gene is TRBD1 (5 bases). Germline assignment: CDR1 MNHEY and CDR2 SMNVEV (reference sequence). Trimming shortened V by 2 bases and J by 3 bases, and 11 bases separated the two germline ends. There are 15 residues in the CDR3. DNA of the CDR3: TGTGCCAGCAGTTTAGGAGGGGCGGGTGGAAACACCATATATTTT. Its protein is CASSLGGAGGNTIYF.

The V gene is TRBV6-5, the J gene TRBJ1-2, with D maybe TRBD1 (6 bases). CDR3 length equals 14 residues. The germline V and J ends were trimmed by 6 bases and 3 bases, with 14 bases remaining between them. In germline, CDR1 is MNHEY, CDR2 SVGAGI. CDR3 region: CASSPRDKYYGYTF. The CDR3 nucleotides are TGTGCCAGCAGCCCGAGGGACAAATACTATGGCTACACCTTC.

The chain employs TRBV28 and TRBJ2-1; 7 positions match TRBD1. V dropped 6 bases and J dropped 0; count of bases not matched to a gene: 5. Germline CDR1 MDHEN, CDR2 SYDVKM. The CDR3 extends over 15 amino acids. CDR3 protein: CASSGDSSSYNEQFF. The CDR3 region has the DNA TGTGCCAGCAGCGGGGACAGTAGCTCCTACAATGAGCAGTTCTTC.